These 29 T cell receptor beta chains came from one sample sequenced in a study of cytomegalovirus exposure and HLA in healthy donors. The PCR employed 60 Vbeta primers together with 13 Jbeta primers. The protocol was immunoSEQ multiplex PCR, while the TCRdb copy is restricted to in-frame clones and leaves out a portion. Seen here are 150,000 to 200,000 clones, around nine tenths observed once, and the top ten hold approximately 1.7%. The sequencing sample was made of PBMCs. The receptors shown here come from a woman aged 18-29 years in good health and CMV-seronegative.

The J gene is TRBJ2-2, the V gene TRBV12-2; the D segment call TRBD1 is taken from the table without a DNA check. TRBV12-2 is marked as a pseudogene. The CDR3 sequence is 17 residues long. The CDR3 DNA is TGTGCAAGTCGCTTAGCGTTGGGGCGAAAGGACACCGGGGAGCTGTTTTTT. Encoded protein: CASRLALGRKDTGELFF.

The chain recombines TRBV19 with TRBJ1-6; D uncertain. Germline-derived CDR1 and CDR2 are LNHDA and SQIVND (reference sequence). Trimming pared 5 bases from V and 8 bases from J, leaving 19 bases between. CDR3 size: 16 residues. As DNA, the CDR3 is TGTGCCAGTAGTCAAAATTGGGGAGGAGAGGATTCACCCCTCCACTTT. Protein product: CASSQNWGGEDSPLHF.

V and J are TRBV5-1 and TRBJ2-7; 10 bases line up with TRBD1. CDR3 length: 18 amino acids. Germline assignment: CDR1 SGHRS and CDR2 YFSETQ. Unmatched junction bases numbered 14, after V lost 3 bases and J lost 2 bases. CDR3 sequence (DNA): TGCGCCAGCAGCTCAGCTACCACCCGGGACAGGGGAACCTACGAGCAGTACTTC. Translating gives CASSSATTRDRGTYEQYF. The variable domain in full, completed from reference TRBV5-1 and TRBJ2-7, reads KAGVTQTPRYLIKTRGQQVTLSCSPISGHRSVSWYQQTPGQGLQFLFEYFSETQRNKGNFPGRFSGRQFSNSRSEMNVSTLELGDSALYLCASSSATTRDRGTYEQYFGPGTRLTVT.

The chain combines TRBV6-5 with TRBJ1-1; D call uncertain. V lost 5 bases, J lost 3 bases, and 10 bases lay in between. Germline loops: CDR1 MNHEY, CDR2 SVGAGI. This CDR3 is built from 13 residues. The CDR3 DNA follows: TGTGCCAGCAGTGAAGCGGGTTACACTGAAGCTTTCTTT. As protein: CASSEAGYTEAFF.

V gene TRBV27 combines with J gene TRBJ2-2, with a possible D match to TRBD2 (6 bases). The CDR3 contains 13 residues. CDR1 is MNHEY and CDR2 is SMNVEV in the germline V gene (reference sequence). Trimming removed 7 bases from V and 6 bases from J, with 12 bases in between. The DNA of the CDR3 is TGTGCCAGCATCGGAGGGTTTCCCGGGGAGCTGTTTTTT. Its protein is CASIGGFPGELFF.

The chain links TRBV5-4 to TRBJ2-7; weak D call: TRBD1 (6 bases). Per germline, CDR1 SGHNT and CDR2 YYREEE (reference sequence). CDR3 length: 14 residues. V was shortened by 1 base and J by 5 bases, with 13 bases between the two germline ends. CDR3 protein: CASSLFGAGDEQYF. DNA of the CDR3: TGTGCCAGCAGCTTGTTCGGGGCAGGGGACGAGCAGTACTTC.

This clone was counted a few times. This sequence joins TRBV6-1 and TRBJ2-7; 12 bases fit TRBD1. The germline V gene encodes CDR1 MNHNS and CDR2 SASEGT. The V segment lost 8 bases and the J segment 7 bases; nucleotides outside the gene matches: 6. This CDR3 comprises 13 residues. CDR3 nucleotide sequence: TGTGCCAGCGTGGGACAGGGGGCAAGAGAGCAGTACTTC. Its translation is CASVGQGAREQYF.

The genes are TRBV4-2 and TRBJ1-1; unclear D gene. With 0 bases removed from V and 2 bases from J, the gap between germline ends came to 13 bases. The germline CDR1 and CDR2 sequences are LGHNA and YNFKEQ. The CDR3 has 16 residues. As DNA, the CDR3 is TGTGCCAGCAGCCAAGATGTCCAAGTAGCAAACACTGAAGCTTTCTTT. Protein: CASSQDVQVANTEAFF.

CDR3 region: CASSPAGTSWETQYF. The CDR3 nucleotides are TGTGCCAGCAGCCCGGCCGGGACTAGTTGGGAGACCCAGTACTTC. The chain couples TRBV6-5 to TRBJ2-5, with 8 bases matching TRBD2. CDR3 length: 15 amino acids. V lost 6 bases to trimming and J lost 5 bases; unmatched junction nucleotides: 11. Germline V gene lookup returns CDR1 MNHEY and CDR2 SVGAGI.

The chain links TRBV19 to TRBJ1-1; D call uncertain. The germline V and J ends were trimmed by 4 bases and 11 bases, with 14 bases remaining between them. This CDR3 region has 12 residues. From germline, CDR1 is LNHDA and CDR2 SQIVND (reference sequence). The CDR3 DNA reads TGTGCCAGTAGTAACGCTCGGGGTCTGGCTTTCTTT. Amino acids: CASSNARGLAFF.

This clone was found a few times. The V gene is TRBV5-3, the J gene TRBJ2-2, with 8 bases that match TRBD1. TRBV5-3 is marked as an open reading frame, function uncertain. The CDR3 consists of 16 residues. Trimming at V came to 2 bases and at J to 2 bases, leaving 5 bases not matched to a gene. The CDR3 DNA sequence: TGTGCCAGAAGCTTAGACAGGGGCACCAACACCGGGGAGCTGTTTTTT. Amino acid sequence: CARSLDRGTNTGELFF.

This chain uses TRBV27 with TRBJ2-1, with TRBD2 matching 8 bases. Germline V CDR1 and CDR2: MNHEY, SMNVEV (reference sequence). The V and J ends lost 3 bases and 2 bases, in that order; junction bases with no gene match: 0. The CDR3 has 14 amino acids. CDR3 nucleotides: TGTGCCAGCAGTTTGCGGGGGGCCTACAATGAGCAGTTCTTC. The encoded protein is CASSLRGAYNEQFF.

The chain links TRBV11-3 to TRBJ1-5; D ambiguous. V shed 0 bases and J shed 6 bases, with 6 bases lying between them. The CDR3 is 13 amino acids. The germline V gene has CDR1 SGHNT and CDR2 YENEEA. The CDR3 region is CASSLEGGQPQHF. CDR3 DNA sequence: TGTGCCAGCAGCTTAGAAGGCGGTCAGCCCCAGCATTTT.

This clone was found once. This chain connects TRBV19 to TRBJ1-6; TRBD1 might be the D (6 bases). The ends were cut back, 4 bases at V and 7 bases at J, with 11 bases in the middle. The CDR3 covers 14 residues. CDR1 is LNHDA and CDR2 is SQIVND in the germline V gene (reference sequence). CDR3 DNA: TGTGCCAGTAGTAGTGGCAGGGGAAATTCACCCCTCCACTTT. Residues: CASSSGRGNSPLHF. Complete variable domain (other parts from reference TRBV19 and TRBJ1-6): DGGITQSPKYLFRKEGQNVTLSCEQNLNHDAMYWYRQDPGQGLRLIYYSQIVNDFQKGDIAEGYSVSREKKESFPLTVTSAQKNPTAFYLCASSSGRGNSPLHFGNGTRLTVT.

The CDR3, as DNA: TGTGCCAGCAGCCCCTACGAAGCCTACGAGCAGTACTTC. Encoded protein: CASSPYEAYEQYF. V gene TRBV4-2 combines with J gene TRBJ2-7; no definite D call. This CDR3 contains 13 residues. V shed 4 bases and J shed 2 bases, with 9 bases lying between them. From germline, CDR1 is LGHNA and CDR2 YNFKEQ.

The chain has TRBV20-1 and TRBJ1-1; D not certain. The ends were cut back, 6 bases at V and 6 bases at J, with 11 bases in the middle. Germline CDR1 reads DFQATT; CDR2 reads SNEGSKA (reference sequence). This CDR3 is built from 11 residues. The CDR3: CSAGHGAEAFF. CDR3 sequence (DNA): TGCAGTGCCGGTCACGGGGCTGAAGCTTTCTTT.

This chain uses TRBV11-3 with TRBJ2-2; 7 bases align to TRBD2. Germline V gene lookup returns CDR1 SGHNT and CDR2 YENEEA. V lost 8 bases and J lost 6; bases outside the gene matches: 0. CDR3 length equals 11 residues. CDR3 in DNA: TGTGCCAGCCGGGGGGCCGGGGAGCTGTTTTTT. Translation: CASRGAGELFF.

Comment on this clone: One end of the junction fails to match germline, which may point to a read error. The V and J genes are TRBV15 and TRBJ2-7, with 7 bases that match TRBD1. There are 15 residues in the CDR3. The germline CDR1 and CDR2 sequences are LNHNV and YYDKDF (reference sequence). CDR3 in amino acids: CATSRGRDSAYDQYF. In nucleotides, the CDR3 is TGTGCCACCAGCAGAGGAAGGGACAGCGCCTACGATCAGTACTTC.

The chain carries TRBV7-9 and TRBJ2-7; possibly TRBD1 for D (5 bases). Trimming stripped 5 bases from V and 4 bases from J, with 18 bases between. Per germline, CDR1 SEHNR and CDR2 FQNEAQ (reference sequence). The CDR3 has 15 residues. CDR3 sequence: CASSPRSGIPYEQYF. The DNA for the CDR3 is TGTGCCAGCAGCCCCCGCTCAGGGATACCTTACGAGCAGTACTTC.

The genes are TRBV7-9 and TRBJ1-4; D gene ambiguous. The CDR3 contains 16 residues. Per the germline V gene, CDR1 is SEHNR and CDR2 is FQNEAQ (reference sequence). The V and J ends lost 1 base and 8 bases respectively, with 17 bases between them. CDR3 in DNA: TGTGCCAGCAGCTTAGGATCGGTCGGTGCGGGCGAAAAACTGTTTTTT. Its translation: CASSLGSVGAGEKLFF.

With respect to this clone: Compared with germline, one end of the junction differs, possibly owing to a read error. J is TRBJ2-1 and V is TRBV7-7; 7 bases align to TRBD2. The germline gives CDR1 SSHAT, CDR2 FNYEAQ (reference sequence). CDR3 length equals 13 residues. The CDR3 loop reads CASSRDYYNEQFF. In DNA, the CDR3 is TGTGCTAGCAGCCGGGACTACTACAATGAGCAGTTCTTC.

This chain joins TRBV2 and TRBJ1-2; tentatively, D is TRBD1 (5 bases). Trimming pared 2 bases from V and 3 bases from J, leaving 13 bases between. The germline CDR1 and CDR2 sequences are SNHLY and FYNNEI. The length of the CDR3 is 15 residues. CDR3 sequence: CASSEFGGEDYGYTF. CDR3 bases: TGTGCCAGCAGTGAATTCGGGGGGGAGGACTATGGCTACACCTTC. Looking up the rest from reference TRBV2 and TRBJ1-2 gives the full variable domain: EPEVTQTPSHQVTQMGQEVILRCVPISNHLYFYWYRQILGQKVEFLVSFYNNEISEKSEIFDDQFSVERPDGSNFTLKIRSTKLEDSAMYFCASSEFGGEDYGYTFGSGTRLTVV.

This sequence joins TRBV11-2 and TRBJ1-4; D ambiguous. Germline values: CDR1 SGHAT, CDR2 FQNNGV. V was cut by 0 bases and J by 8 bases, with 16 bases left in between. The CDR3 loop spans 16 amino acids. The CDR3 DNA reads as TGTGCCAGCAGCTTAGACAGGCAAGGATTTGGAGAAAAACTGTTTTTT. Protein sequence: CASSLDRQGFGEKLFF.

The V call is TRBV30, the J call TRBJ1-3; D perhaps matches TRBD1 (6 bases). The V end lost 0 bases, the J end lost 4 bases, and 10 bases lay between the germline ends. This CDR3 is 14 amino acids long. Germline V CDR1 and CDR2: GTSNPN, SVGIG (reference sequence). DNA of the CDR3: TGTGCCTGGAGTGTGGGCACAGGGGGAAACACCATATATTTT. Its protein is CAWSVGTGGNTIYF.

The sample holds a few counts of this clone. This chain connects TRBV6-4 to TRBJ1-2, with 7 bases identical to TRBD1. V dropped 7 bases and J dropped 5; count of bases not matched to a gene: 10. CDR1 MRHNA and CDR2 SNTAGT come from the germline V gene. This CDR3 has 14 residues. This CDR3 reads CASIHRGRGYGYTF. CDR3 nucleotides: TGTGCCAGCATCCACAGGGGTCGGGGGTATGGCTACACCTTC.

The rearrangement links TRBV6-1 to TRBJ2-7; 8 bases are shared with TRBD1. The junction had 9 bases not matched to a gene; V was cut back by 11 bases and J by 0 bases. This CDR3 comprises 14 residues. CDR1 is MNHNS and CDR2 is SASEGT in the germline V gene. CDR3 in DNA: TGTGCCGCCTCGAGGGGACAGGTCTCCTACGAGCAGTACTTC. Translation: CAASRGQVSYEQYF.

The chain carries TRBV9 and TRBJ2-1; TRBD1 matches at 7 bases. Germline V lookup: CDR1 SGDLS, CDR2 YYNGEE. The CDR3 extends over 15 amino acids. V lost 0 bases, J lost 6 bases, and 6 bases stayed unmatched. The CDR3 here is CASSVGSGQSNEQFF. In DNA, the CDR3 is TGTGCCAGCAGCGTAGGTTCGGGACAGTCCAATGAGCAGTTCTTC.

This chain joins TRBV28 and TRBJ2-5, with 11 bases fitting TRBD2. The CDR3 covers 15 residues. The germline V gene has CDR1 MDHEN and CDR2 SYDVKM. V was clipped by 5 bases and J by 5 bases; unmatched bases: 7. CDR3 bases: TGTGCCAGCAGTCAGGCCCTAGCGGGGGGCGAGACCCAGTACTTC. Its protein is CASSQALAGGETQYF.

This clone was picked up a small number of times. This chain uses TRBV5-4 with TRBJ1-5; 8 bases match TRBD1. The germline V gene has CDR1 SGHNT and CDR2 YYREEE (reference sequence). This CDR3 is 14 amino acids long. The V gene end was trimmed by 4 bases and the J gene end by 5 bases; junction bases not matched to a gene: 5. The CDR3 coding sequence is TGTGCCAGCAGCCGCGGACAGGGCGATCAGCCCCAGCATTTT. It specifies CASSRGQGDQPQHF. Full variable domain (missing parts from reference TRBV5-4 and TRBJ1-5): ETGVTQSPTHLIKTRGQQVTLRCSSQSGHNTVSWYQQALGQGPQFIFQYYREEENGRGNFPPRFSGLQFPNYSSELNVNALELDDSALYLCASSRGQGDQPQHFGDGTRLSIL.